This T cell receptor beta chain is drawn from a study of cytomegalovirus exposure and HLA in healthy donors. General observations from the study: What was likely a sequencing artifact was a cluster of highly shared sequence variants. For TCR beta chains, V- and J-gene trimming was later linked to a missense DCLRE1C variant.

With respect to this clone: Its antigen is unidentified.

With 60 Vbeta and 13 Jbeta primers, the PCR was carried out. Libraries were prepared by immunoSEQ multiplex PCR; TCRdb keeps only in-frame clonotypes and omits some of them. The sample lists roughly 230,000 clones, around 83% occurring once. Sequencing was carried out using PBMCs. The receptor was derived from a girl aged 2-10 years in good health and CMV-seronegative.

In nucleotides, the CDR3 is TGCAGCGGGAGGGGGGCTAGCGGCTACACCTTC. Its translation is CSGRGASGYTF. The genes are TRBV20-1 and TRBJ1-2; D might be TRBD1 (6 bases). CDR3 length: 11 residues. The germline V gene encodes CDR1 DFQATT and CDR2 SNEGSKA (reference sequence).